These 8 T cell receptor beta chains came from one sample sequenced in a study of Ad26.COV2.S vaccination and SARS-CoV-2 variants. Treatment of the sample: around 19 received Ad26.COV2.S at low or high dose, single or two shots; several received placebo; per-sample allocation not given. It was on day 63 after the first vaccine or placebo injection that samples were taken. Clones were read by immunoSEQ multiplex PCR, and TCRdb kept only the in-frame ones, dropping some. The data contain 350,000 to 500,000 clones, less than 95% of them singletons. The starting material was peripheral blood, obtained in a trial of Ad26.COV2.S vaccine versus placebo. Every receptor here comes from a person between 18 and 59 years old who received the Ad26.COV2.S COVID-19 vaccine or a placebo.

The CDR3 is CATGGRGAIYEQYF. The DNA for the CDR3 is TGTGCCACCGGGGGCAGGGGAGCAATCTACGAGCAGTACTTC. This chain links TRBV15 with TRBJ2-7, with a possible D match to TRBD1 (6 bases). This CDR3 has 14 residues. The germline CDR1 and CDR2 sequences are LNHNV and YYDKDF (reference sequence). The V end lost 8 bases, the J end lost 3 bases, and 17 bases lay between the germline ends.

The genes are TRBV6-5 and TRBJ2-7, with D perhaps matching TRBD1 or TRBD2 (5 bases each). V dropped 6 bases and J dropped 0 bases, with 15 bases sitting between them. There are 15 residues in the CDR3. Germline assignment: CDR1 MNHEY and CDR2 SVGAGI. Here the CDR3 reads CASSKGDESSYEQYF. The CDR3 bases are TGTGCCAGCAGCAAAGGGGACGAAAGCTCCTACGAGCAGTACTTC.

This chain joins TRBV27 and TRBJ2-7; 7 nucleotides line up with TRBD2. The trim removed 8 bases at V and 2 bases at J, leaving 9 bases unmatched. Looked up from germline, CDR1 is MNHEY and CDR2 is SMNVEV (reference sequence). This CDR3 is built from 14 residues. CDR3 bases: TGTGCCAGCCAAAGGGCAGCGGGAACCTACGAGCAGTACTTC. Translation: CASQRAAGTYEQYF.

CDR3 in amino acids: CASSQDPYNSPLHF. CDR3 bases: TGTGCCAGCAGCCAAGACCCTTATAATTCACCCCTCCACTTT. The rearrangement joins TRBV4-2 to TRBJ1-6, with D hard to call. Per the germline V gene, CDR1 is LGHNA and CDR2 is YNFKEQ. The CDR3 is 14 residues long. The V gene lost 0 bases and the J gene lost 4 bases, with 4 bases spanning the gap.

The rearrangement links TRBV4-2 to TRBJ2-7, with 8 bases fitting TRBD2. The CDR3 runs 15 residues. Germline assignment: CDR1 LGHNA and CDR2 YNFKEQ. Trimming took 1 base from V and 0 from J; bases not matched to a gene: 2. CDR3: CASSQAGTSSYEQYF. As DNA, the CDR3 is TGTGCCAGCAGCCAAGCCGGGACTAGCTCCTACGAGCAGTACTTC.

The V call is TRBV19, the J call TRBJ2-3, with D perhaps TRBD1 (5 bases). Trimming shortened V by 6 bases and J by 4 bases, and 17 bases separated the two germline ends. The CDR3 length is 15 residues. From germline, CDR1 is LNHDA and CDR2 SQIVND (reference sequence). The DNA of the CDR3 is TGTGCCAGTAGAAAAGGACAATTAATGGCAGATACGCAGTATTTT. Translating it yields CASRKGQLMADTQYF.

This clone was picked up one time. The rearrangement joins TRBV5-4 to TRBJ2-7; a possible D gene is TRBD2 (6 bases). Germline values: CDR1 SGHNT, CDR2 YYREEE (reference sequence). Trimming stripped 5 bases from V and 3 bases from J, with 15 bases between. CDR3 length equals 14 residues. For the CDR3, the DNA is TGTGCCAGCAGGGCGGGACGCGGTGACTACGAGCAGTACTTC. This encodes CASRAGRGDYEQYF.

The V and J genes are TRBV7-2 and TRBJ2-1; perhaps TRBD2 as D (7 bases). This CDR3 is built from 16 residues. The germline gives CDR1 SGHTA, CDR2 FQGNSA. Between the trimmed V and J ends, which lost 0 bases and 0 bases, there was a span of 9 bases. The CDR3 loop is CASSLARGASYNEQFF. The CDR3 DNA reads as TGTGCCAGCAGCTTAGCCCGGGGGGCCTCCTACAATGAGCAGTTCTTC. The full variable domain, completed using reference TRBV7-2 and TRBJ2-1, is GAGVSQSPSNKVTEKGKDVELRCDPISGHTALYWYRQSLGQGLEFLIYFQGNSAPDKSGLPSDRFSAERTGGSVSTLTIQRTQQEDSAVYLCASSLARGASYNEQFFGPGTRLTVL.